A single sample is the source of the 2 T cell receptor beta chains below, sequenced in a study of a mutant IDH1 vaccine in newly diagnosed glioma. TCRdb keeps only in-frame clones here, not all; method: immunoSEQ multiplex PCR. Of 73,000 or so clones in the sample, 84% were seen once. These TCRs are of unknown antigen specificity. Stated time point: week 35, safety follow-up. Topical imiquimod was applied with each vaccine dose, which held 300 ug of mutant IDH1 20-mer peptide. The sample was PBMCs, taken from a glioma patient whose treatment included an IDH1 peptide vaccine. These receptor sequences come from a man younger than 35 with glioma.

This rearrangement joins TRBV29-1 to TRBJ2-7, with 7 bases fitting TRBD1. The CDR3 is made up of 19 amino acids. J gave up 0 bases and V 0 bases, and 17 bases lay outside the gene matches. Germline lookup yields CDR1 SQVTM and CDR2 ANQGSEA. Here the CDR3 reads CSVEDEGQELCLSSYEQYF. CDR3 nucleotide sequence: TGCAGCGTTGAAGATGAAGGACAGGAATTATGTCTGAGCTCCTACGAGCAGTACTTC.

The chain combines TRBV19 with TRBJ2-6, with a tentative D call TRBD1 (6 bases). The CDR3 loop spans 16 amino acids. Trimming shortened V by 8 bases and J by 0 bases, and 14 bases separated the two germline ends. In germline, CDR1 is LNHDA, CDR2 SQIVND (reference sequence). The CDR3 sequence is CASWSGARSGANVLTF. CDR3 sequence (DNA): TGTGCCAGTTGGTCAGGGGCCCGCTCTGGGGCCAACGTCCTGACTTTC.